This TCR beta chain was documented in a study of CD8+ T cells in alopecia areata. In the study overall: Tofacitinib dosing lasted 6 to 18 months, which was then followed by 6 months off drug.

Treatment described: oral pan-JAK inhibitor, 5-10 mg twice daily. The CDR3 sequence is 13 residues long. Trimming removed 11 bases at V and 3 bases at J, with 15 bases between. Germline assignment: CDR1 ENHRY and CDR2 SYGVKD. RNA was isolated and reverse transcribed to cDNA, the sequencing template. Repertoires were generated with immunoSEQ multiplex PCR, while TCRdb's copy carries only in-frame clones and drops some. The table shows approximately 200,000 clones, with 55% to 70% occurring only once. The starting material was CD4+ T cells sorted from blood, obtained at week 24, from a patient treated with tofacitinib. The chain links TRBV10-3 to TRBJ2-3; the D gene is possibly TRBD2 (7 bases). The TCR originated in a human donor with alopecia areata. CDR3 loop: CASRGGGTDTQYF. The CDR3 nucleotides read TGTGCCTCCCGCGGGGGCGGGACAGATACGCAGTATTTT.